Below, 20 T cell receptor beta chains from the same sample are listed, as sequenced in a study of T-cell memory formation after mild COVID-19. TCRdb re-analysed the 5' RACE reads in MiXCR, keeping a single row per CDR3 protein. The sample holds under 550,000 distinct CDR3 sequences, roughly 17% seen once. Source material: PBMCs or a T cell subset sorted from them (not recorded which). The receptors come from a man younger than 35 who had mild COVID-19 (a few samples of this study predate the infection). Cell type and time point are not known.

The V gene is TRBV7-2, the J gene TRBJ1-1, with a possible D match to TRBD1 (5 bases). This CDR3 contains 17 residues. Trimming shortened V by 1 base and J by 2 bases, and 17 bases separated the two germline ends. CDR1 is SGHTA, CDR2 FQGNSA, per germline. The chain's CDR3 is CASSLGAGGIENTEAFF. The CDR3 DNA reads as TGTGCCAGCAGCTTAGGGGCCGGGGGAATAGAAAACACTGAAGCTTTCTTT.

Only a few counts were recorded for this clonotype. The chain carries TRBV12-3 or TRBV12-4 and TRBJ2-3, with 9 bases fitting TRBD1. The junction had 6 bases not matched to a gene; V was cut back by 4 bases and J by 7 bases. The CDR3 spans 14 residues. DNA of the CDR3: TGTGCCAGCAGTTCACAGGGGGCGCTTAATACGCAGTATTTT. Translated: CASSSQGALNTQYF.

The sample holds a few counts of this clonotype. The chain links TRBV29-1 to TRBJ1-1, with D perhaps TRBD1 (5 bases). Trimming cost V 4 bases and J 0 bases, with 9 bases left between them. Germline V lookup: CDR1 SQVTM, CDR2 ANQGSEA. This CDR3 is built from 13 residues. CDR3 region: CSVAGAMNTEAFF. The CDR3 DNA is TGCAGCGTTGCCGGGGCGATGAACACTGAAGCTTTCTTT.

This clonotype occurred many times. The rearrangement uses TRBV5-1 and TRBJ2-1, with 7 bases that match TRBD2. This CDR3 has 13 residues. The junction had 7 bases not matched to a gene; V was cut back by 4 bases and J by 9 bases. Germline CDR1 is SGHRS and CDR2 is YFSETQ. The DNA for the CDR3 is TGCGCCAGCAGCCACAGCGGGGCTTCTGAGCAGTTCTTC. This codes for CASSHSGASEQFF.

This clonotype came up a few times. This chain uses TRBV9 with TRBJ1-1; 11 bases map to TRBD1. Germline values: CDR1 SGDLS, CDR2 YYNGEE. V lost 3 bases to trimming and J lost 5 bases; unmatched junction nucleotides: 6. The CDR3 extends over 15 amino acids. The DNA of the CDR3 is TGTGCCAGCAGCGCCGGACAGGGGGCTGGGACTGAAGCTTTCTTT. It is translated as CASSAGQGAGTEAFF.

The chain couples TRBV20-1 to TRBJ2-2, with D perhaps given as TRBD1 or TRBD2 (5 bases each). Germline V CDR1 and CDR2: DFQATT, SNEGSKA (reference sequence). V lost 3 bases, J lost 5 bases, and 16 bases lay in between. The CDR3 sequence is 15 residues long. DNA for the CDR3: TGCAGTGCTAGTCCCCAACGGGGCGCGACCGGGGAGCTGTTTTTT. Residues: CSASPQRGATGELFF.

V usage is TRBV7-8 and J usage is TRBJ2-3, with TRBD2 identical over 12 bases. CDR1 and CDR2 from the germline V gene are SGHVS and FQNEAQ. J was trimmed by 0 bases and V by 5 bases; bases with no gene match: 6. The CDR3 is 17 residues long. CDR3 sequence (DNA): TGTGCCAGCAGCCCCCGGACTAGCGGGGTTAGCACAGATACGCAGTATTTT. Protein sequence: CASSPRTSGVSTDTQYF.

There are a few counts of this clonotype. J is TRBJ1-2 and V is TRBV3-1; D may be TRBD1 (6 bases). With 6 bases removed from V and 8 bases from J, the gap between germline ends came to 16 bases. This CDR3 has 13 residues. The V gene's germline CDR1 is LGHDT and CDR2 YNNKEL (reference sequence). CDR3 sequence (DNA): TGTGCCAGCAGTCTAGGTCCAGGGGAGGGCTACACCTTC. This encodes CASSLGPGEGYTF.

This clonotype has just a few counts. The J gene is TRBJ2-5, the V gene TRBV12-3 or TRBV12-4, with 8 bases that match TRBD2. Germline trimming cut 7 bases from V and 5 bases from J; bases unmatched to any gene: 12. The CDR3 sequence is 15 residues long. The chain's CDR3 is CASNGERGKEETQYF. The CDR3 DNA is TGTGCCAGCAATGGCGAGCGGGGGAAAGAGGAGACCCAGTACTTC.

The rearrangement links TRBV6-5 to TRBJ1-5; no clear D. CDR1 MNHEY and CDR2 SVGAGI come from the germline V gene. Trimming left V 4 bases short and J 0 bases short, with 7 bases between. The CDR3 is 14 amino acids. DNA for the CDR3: TGTGCCAGCAGTTCCCAAAATAGCAATCAGCCCCAGCATTTT. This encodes CASSSQNSNQPQHF.

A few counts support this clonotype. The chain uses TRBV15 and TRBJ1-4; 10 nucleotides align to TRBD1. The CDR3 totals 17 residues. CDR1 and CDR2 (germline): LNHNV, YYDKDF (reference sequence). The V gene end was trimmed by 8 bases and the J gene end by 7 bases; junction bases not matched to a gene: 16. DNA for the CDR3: TGTGCCACCGGGCGAAGGACAGGGGGGCAGTTCGGTGAAAAACTGTTTTTT. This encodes CATGRRTGGQFGEKLFF.

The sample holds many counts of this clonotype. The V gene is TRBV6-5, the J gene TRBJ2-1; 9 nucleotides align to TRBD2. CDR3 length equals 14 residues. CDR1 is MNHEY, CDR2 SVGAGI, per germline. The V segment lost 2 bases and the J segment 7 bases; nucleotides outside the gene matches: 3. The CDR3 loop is CASSYGGGANEQFF. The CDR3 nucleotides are TGTGCCAGCAGTTACGGCGGGGGGGCGAATGAGCAGTTCTTC.

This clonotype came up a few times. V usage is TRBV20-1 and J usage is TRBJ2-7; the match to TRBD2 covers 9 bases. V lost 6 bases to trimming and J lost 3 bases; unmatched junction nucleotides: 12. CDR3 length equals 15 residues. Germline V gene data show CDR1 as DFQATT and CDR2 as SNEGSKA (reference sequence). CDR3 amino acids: CSANPLAGSSYEQYF. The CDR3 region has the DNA TGCAGTGCCAATCCCCTAGCGGGGTCTAGCTACGAGCAGTACTTC.

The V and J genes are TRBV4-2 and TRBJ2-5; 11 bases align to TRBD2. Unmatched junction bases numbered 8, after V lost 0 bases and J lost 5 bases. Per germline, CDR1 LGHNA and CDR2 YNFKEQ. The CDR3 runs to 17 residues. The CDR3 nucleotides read TGTGCCAGCAGCCAAGAGCCGACTAGCGGGGTCCAGGAGACCCAGTACTTC. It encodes CASSQEPTSGVQETQYF.

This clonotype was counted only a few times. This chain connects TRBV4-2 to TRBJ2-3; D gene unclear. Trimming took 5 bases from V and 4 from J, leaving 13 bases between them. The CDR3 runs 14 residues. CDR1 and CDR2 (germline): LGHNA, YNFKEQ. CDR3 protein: CASSSPGVPDTQYF. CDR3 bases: TGTGCCAGCAGCTCACCTGGGGTCCCAGATACGCAGTATTTT.

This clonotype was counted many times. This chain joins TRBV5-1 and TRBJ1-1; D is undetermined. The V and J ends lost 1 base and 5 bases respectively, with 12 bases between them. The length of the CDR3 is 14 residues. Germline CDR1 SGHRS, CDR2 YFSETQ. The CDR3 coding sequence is TGCGCCAGCAGCTTGTCGGGCGACCATACTGAAGCTTTCTTT. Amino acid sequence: CASSLSGDHTEAFF.

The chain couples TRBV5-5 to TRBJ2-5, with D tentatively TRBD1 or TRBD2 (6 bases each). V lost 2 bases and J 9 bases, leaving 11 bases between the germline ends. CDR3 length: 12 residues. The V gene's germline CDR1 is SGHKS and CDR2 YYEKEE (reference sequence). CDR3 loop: CASSFGGGAQYF. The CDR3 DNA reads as TGTGCCAGCAGCTTTGGAGGGGGTGCCCAGTACTTC. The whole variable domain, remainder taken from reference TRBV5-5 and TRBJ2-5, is DAGVTQSPTHLIKTRGQQVTLRCSPISGHKSVSWYQQVLGQGPQFIFQYYEKEERGRGNFPDRFSARQFPNYSSELNVNALLLGDSALYLCASSFGGGAQYFGPGTRLLVL.

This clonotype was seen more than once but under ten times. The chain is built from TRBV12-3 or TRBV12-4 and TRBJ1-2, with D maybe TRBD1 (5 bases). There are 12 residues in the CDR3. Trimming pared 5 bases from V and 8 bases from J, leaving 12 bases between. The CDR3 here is CASSRRVTGYTF. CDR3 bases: TGTGCCAGCAGTCGCAGGGTTACCGGCTACACCTTC.

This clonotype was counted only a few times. CDR3 sequence: CASSPNPGQYIRGYTF. CDR3 bases: TGTGCCAGCAGTCCTAACCCGGGACAGTATATTCGAGGCTACACCTTC. The V and J genes are TRBV11-2 and TRBJ1-2, with 7 bases that match TRBD1. The germline V gene has CDR1 SGHAT and CDR2 FQNNGV. The CDR3 sequence is 16 residues long. Trimming cost V 6 bases and J 8 bases; bases outside gene matches: 18.

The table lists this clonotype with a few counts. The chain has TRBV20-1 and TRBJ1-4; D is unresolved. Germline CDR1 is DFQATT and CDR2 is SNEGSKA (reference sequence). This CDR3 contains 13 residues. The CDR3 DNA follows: TGCAGGGGCGGCGGGCACCAGAATGAAAAACTGTTTTTT. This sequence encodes CRGGGHQNEKLFF.